The present TCR beta chain was sequenced within a study of vaccination and CD4 T cells after COVID-19. Whole-study context: Either the Pfizer-BioNTech BNT162b2 or Moderna mRNA-1273 vaccine was given as two doses. Study-wide results and caveats: Median counts of SARS-CoV-2-reactive clonotypes increased from roughly 21 to 40; this difference was not significant.

Treatment indicated: approximately 9-day PBMC culture with coronavirus spike peptide pools or control peptides (ViraFEST assay). CD4+ T-cell collection from the unexposed donor predated the COVID-19 pandemic (2011-2018). Sequencing of the DNA from cultured CD4+ T cells was carried out with the Oncomine TCR Beta short-read assay. In TCRdb, the PCR reads were re-called with MiXCR into one record per CDR3 protein. The data contain 7,500 to 10,000 distinct CDR3 sequences, 36% of them seen just once; the ten biggest clones take up around 28%. Per the germline V gene, CDR1 is SEHNR and CDR2 is FQNEAQ (reference sequence). V lost 2 bases to trimming and J lost 3 bases; unmatched junction nucleotides: 1. The CDR3 runs to 15 residues. This clonotype was observed a handful of times. Its antigen remains unidentified.

The chain recombines TRBV7-9 with TRBJ1-6; 7 bases fit TRBD1. The receptor comes from a human donor in good health. Sequencing input: CD4+ T cells from blood, cultured in vitro. The CDR3 sequence is CASSLRDSYNSPLHF. CDR3 nucleotide sequence: TGTGCCAGCAGCTTAAGGGACAGCTATAATTCACCCCTCCACTTT.